This entry lists 24 T cell receptor beta chains sequenced from one sample in a study of cytomegalovirus exposure and HLA in healthy donors. The assay was immunoSEQ multiplex PCR, and TCRdb's table has in-frame clones only and misses some. Counted here are 150,000 to 200,000 clones, 85% occurring once; the ten biggest clones make up about 15%. The source material was PBMCs. These receptors all come from a man aged 18 to 29 in good health and CMV-seropositive.

The chain recombines TRBV5-1 with TRBJ2-2, with D possibly TRBD1 on 6 matching bases. Trimming stripped 4 bases from V and 2 bases from J, with 18 bases between. Germline CDR1 SGHRS, CDR2 YFSETQ. The CDR3 has 17 residues. CDR3 residues: CASSPGGGTLNTGELFF. Written as DNA, the CDR3 is TGCGCCAGCAGCCCCGGAGGTGGGACACTTAACACCGGGGAGCTGTTTTTT.

This clone appeared once. The chain is built from TRBV2 and TRBJ1-2; TRBD1 might be the D (6 bases). The CDR3 has 15 amino acids. V gave up 6 bases and J gave up 5 bases, with 19 bases separating them. Germline assignment: CDR1 SNHLY and CDR2 FYNNEI. This CDR3 is CASRAGQQPSYGYTF. CDR3 coding DNA: TGTGCCAGCAGGGCCGGACAGCAACCTTCTTATGGCTACACCTTC. Together with reference TRBV2 and TRBJ1-2, the CDR3 gives the full variable domain: EPEVTQTPSHQVTQMGQEVILRCVPISNHLYFYWYRQILGQKVEFLVSFYNNEISEKSEIFDDQFSVERPDGSNFTLKIRSTKLEDSAMYFCASRAGQQPSYGYTFGSGTRLTVV.

V and J are TRBV28 and TRBJ2-3, with TRBD2 as a possible D gene (5 bases). V was cut by 7 bases and J by 1 base, with 12 bases left in between. Germline-derived CDR1 and CDR2 are MDHEN and SYDVKM. The CDR3 totals 14 residues. The CDR3 here is CASTREFGTDTQYF. In nucleotides, the CDR3 is TGTGCCAGCACACGGGAATTTGGCACAGATACGCAGTATTTT.

CDR3: CAWMPSVGTDTQYF. The CDR3 region has the DNA TGTGCCTGGATGCCGTCGGTCGGCACAGATACGCAGTATTTT. V is TRBV30 and J is TRBJ2-3; D ambiguous. Trimming pared 4 bases from V and 1 base from J, leaving 12 bases between. Germline values: CDR1 GTSNPN, CDR2 SVGIG (reference sequence). The CDR3 sequence is 14 residues long.

This sequence joins TRBV11-2 and TRBJ2-7; 8 bases agree with TRBD2. CDR1 and CDR2 (germline): SGHAT, FQNNGV. This CDR3 has 15 residues. V lost 4 bases to trimming and J lost 3 bases; unmatched junction nucleotides: 8. The chain's CDR3 is CASSSEGLGIYEQYF. CDR3 bases: TGTGCCAGCAGCTCCGAGGGACTAGGGATCTACGAGCAGTACTTC.

The chain recombines TRBV28 with TRBJ2-7; possible D gene TRBD2, 5 bases. Deletions cut 3 bases from V and 2 bases from J, with 20 bases between. This CDR3 has 17 residues. Germline loops: CDR1 MDHEN, CDR2 SYDVKM. The CDR3 DNA follows: TGTGCCAGCAGTTTTCGGGGTGGTCGGGGAGATACCTACGAGCAGTACTTC. Its translation: CASSFRGGRGDTYEQYF.

The chain joins TRBV9 to TRBJ1-1; 7 bases agree with TRBD1. This CDR3 spans 14 amino acids. Germline CDR1 and CDR2: SGDLS and YYNGEE. V shed 7 bases, J shed 2 bases, and the junction held 8 bases outside the gene matches. The CDR3 DNA reads as TGTGCCAGCGGTACAGGGGATGGAAACACTGAAGCTTTCTTT. Its protein is CASGTGDGNTEAFF.

The rearrangement joins TRBV6-5 to TRBJ2-3, with 8 bases identical to TRBD2. CDR3 length equals 14 residues. From germline, CDR1 is MNHEY and CDR2 SVGAGI. With 8 bases clipped from V and 2 bases from J, the junction kept 6 bases outside the gene matches. DNA for the CDR3: TGTGCCAGCCGGGCGCGGGGGGACACAGATACGCAGTATTTT. Translating it yields CASRARGDTDTQYF.

The J gene is TRBJ2-7, the V gene TRBV6-1; D is perhaps TRBD2 (5 bases). The CDR3 is 15 residues long. Trimming cost V 7 bases and J 4 bases, with 20 bases left between them. The germline gives CDR1 MNHNS, CDR2 SASEGT. CDR3 nucleotides: TGTGCCAGCACCCGGGGATACCAAACCAATTACGAGCAGTACTTC. Translation gives CASTRGYQTNYEQYF.

This chain links TRBV13 with TRBJ1-2, with TRBD1 identical over 7 bases. The CDR3 sequence is 13 residues long. The junction had 2 bases not matched to a gene; V was cut back by 4 bases and J by 3 bases. CDR1 and CDR2 (germline): PRHDT, FYEKMQ (reference sequence). The CDR3 DNA follows: TGTGCCAGCAGCTCCAGGGGGGACTATGGCTACACCTTC. Protein: CASSSRGDYGYTF.

Concerning this clone itself: A single base separates this from a much larger clone, so it may be a read error. V gene TRBV5-4 combines with J gene TRBJ2-3; no definite D call. The V and J ends lost 4 bases and 2 bases respectively, with 5 bases between them. Germline loops: CDR1 SGHNT, CDR2 YYREEE (reference sequence). CDR3 length: 12 residues. DNA for the CDR3: TGTGCCAGCAGCGAGAACACAGATACGCAGTATTTT. Translation gives CASSENTDTQYF. Using reference TRBV5-4 and TRBJ2-3 for the parts outside the CDR3, the full variable domain is ETGVTQSPTHLIKTRGQQVTLRCSSQSGHNTVSWYQQALGQGPQFIFQYYREEENGRGNFPPRFSGLQFPNYSSELNVNALELDDSALYLCASSENTDTQYFGPGTRLTVL.

The chain employs TRBV7-6 and TRBJ2-2; D is perhaps TRBD2 (5 bases). The CDR3 is made up of 12 amino acids. The germline CDR1 and CDR2 sequences are SGHVS and FNYEAQ. V was shortened by 7 bases and J by 8 bases, with 11 bases between the two germline ends. The CDR3 is CASTILAGELFF. In nucleotides, the CDR3 is TGTGCCAGCACCATATTAGCGGGGGAGCTGTTTTTT.

V usage is TRBV9 and J usage is TRBJ2-1, with 12 bases lining up with TRBD2. Trimming cost V 4 bases and J 10 bases; bases outside gene matches: 3. The CDR3 spans 13 residues. Looked up from germline, CDR1 is SGDLS and CDR2 is YYNGEE. This CDR3 is CASSPGLAGEQFF. DNA of the CDR3: TGTGCCAGCAGCCCCGGACTAGCGGGGGAGCAGTTCTTC.

This clone occurred once. This rearrangement joins TRBV27 to TRBJ2-3; 9 nucleotides align to TRBD1. J was trimmed by 3 bases and V by 7 bases; bases with no gene match: 8. Germline CDR1 is MNHEY and CDR2 is SMNVEV (reference sequence). This CDR3 spans 15 amino acids. Here the CDR3 reads CASNNRDRETDTQYF. The CDR3 nucleotides read TGTGCCAGCAACAATCGGGACAGGGAAACAGATACGCAGTATTTT.

This chain joins TRBV6-5 and TRBJ1-1, with D perhaps TRBD1 (5 bases). This CDR3 has 15 amino acids. The germline V gene has CDR1 MNHEY and CDR2 SVGAGI. Trimming pared 4 bases from V and 6 bases from J, leaving 18 bases between. The CDR3 bases are TGTGCCAGCAGTTCCCGCGGGGGGGGAAGGGCTGAAGCTTTCTTT. This encodes CASSSRGGGRAEAFF.

This clone was counted only a few times. The chain recombines TRBV14 with TRBJ2-2; the match to TRBD2 covers 8 bases. The CDR3 is made up of 14 amino acids. In germline, CDR1 is SGHDN, CDR2 FVKESK. The V gene end was trimmed by 3 bases and the J gene end by 4 bases; junction bases not matched to a gene: 1. The CDR3 spells CASSQAGGTGELFF. As DNA, the CDR3 is TGTGCCAGCAGCCAGGCGGGAGGCACCGGGGAGCTGTTTTTT.

This chain uses TRBV11-2 with TRBJ2-7; possibly TRBD2 for D (6 bases). Germline values: CDR1 SGHAT, CDR2 FQNNGV. The V gene lost 5 bases and the J gene lost 3 bases, with 14 bases spanning the gap. This CDR3 has 14 amino acids. The CDR3 bases are TGTGCCAGCAGCCCCCGGGGGAGCATCTACGAGCAGTACTTC. It translates to CASSPRGSIYEQYF.

This clone has only one observation. The gene calls are TRBV6-6 and TRBJ2-1, with 9 positions matching TRBD1. This CDR3 is built from 15 residues. Germline CDR1 MNHNY, CDR2 SVGAGI (reference sequence). The V and J ends lost 6 bases and 9 bases, in that order; junction bases with no gene match: 12. The DNA of the CDR3 is TGTGCCAGCAGCCCTCCGGGACAGGGCTCCGGTGAGCAGTTCTTC. Residues: CASSPPGQGSGEQFF.

The V call is TRBV29-1, the J call TRBJ2-5; possible D gene TRBD2, 6 bases. V was pared by 8 bases and J by 3 bases, with 13 bases between. This CDR3 comprises 12 residues. Germline values: CDR1 SQVTM, CDR2 ANQGSEA. The CDR3 loop reads CSIAGGKETQYF. The DNA for the CDR3 is TGCAGCATTGCGGGCGGGAAAGAGACCCAGTACTTC.

The chain carries TRBV28 and TRBJ1-1; D possibly corresponds to TRBD1 (6 bases). The V gene lost 6 bases and the J gene lost 1 base, with 18 bases spanning the gap. The CDR3 has 16 residues. CDR1 is MDHEN and CDR2 is SYDVKM in the germline V gene. The chain's CDR3 is CASSPLKTGTNTEAFF. For the CDR3, the DNA is TGTGCCAGCAGCCCCCTCAAAACAGGGACGAACACTGAAGCTTTCTTT.

The V call is TRBV5-1, the J call TRBJ2-3; 11 nucleotides agree with TRBD1. Germline V gene lookup returns CDR1 SGHRS and CDR2 YFSETQ. The CDR3 consists of 15 residues. V lost 4 bases to trimming and J lost 3 bases; unmatched junction nucleotides: 4. The chain's CDR3 is CASSPDRGRTDTQYF. DNA for the CDR3: TGCGCCAGCAGCCCGGACAGGGGGCGGACAGATACGCAGTATTTT.

V gene TRBV5-1 combines with J gene TRBJ1-4, with 7 positions matching TRBD1. This CDR3 spans 14 amino acids. Losses at the gene ends were 4 bases for V and 8 bases for J; bases not matched to a gene: 8. CDR1 SGHRS and CDR2 YFSETQ come from the germline V gene. The DNA for the CDR3 is TGCGCCAGCAGCAAGGGACAGCTTGAAGAAAAACTGTTTTTT. Translation: CASSKGQLEEKLFF.

Here the CDR3 DNA reads TGTGCCAGCAGTTCCGGGGGGGGCGGAGAGACCCAGTACTTC. Its protein is CASSSGGGGETQYF. The chain uses TRBV6-6 and TRBJ2-5; 8 bases match TRBD2. Trimming took 4 bases from V and 4 from J; bases not matched to a gene: 5. CDR3 length: 14 amino acids. Germline loops: CDR1 MNHNY, CDR2 SVGAGI (reference sequence).

The rearrangement links TRBV28 to TRBJ2-7; the match to TRBD1 covers 7 bases. V trimming: 6 bases; J trimming: 0 bases; junction bases outside the gene matches: 8. CDR1 MDHEN and CDR2 SYDVKM come from the germline V gene. The CDR3 sequence is 15 residues long. CDR3 in DNA: TGTGCCAGCAGCCAGGGACAGTTGAGCTCCTACGAGCAGTACTTC. As protein: CASSQGQLSSYEQYF.